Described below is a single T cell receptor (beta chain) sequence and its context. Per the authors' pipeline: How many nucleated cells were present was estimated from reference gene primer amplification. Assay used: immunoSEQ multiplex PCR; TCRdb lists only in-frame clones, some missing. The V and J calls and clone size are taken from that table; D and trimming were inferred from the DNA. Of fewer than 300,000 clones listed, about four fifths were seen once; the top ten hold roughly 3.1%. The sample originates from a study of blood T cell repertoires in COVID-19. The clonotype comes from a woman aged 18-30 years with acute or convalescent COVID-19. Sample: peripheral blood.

CDR3: CASSVESQGTEAFF. The CDR3 DNA reads TGTGCCAGCAGCGTAGAGTCTCAGGGCACTGAAGCTTTCTTT. J is TRBJ1-1 and V is TRBV9, with D perhaps matching TRBD1 (5 bases). Germline V gene sequence: CDR1 SGDLS, CDR2 YYNGEE. The CDR3 contains 14 residues. Trimming took 0 bases from V and 4 from J, leaving 10 bases between them.